This T cell receptor beta chain was sequenced during a study of blood T cell repertoires in COVID-19. Study overall: COVID-19 samples, acute and convalescent, were from the United States, Italy and Spain.

Authors' data handling: Amplification from reference gene primers served as the basis for estimated nucleated cell counts. Sequenced by immunoSEQ multiplex PCR; TCRdb stores in-frame clones only, minus some. D and trimming come from the DNA, and the V and J calls and clone size come from that table. The data hold about 64,000 clones, with about nine tenths observed a single time. The J segment lost 10 bases and the V segment lost 4 bases, leaving 7 bases of the junction unmatched. The CDR3 runs to 14 residues. From germline, CDR1 is SGHRS and CDR2 YFSETQ. Sequenced input: peripheral blood. The rearrangement links TRBV5-1 to TRBJ1-6; 8 bases match TRBD1. This TCR came from a man aged 45 to 65 with active COVID-19. In DNA form, the CDR3 reads TGCGCCAGCAGCCAAGGACAGGGAGACTCACCCCTCCACTTT. It codes for CASSQGQGDSPLHF.